This TCR beta chain was profiled in a study of blood T cell repertoires in COVID-19. CDR3 length: 17 residues. Looked up from germline, CDR1 is SGHRS and CDR2 is YFSETQ. V dropped 1 base and J dropped 3; count of bases not matched to a gene: 7. Generated by immunoSEQ multiplex PCR, the TCRdb table keeps only in-frame clones and is missing some. Of 200,000 to 250,000 clones in the sample, about 90% were seen once. The source is a man aged 30 to 45 who had recovered from COVID-19. The chain employs TRBV5-1 and TRBJ1-6, with TRBD1 matching 7 bases. The specimen sequenced was PBMCs or T cells enriched from blood (not recorded which). The CDR3 loop reads CASSLWTGPYYNSPLHF. The DNA for the CDR3 is TGCGCCAGCAGCTTGTGGACAGGACCTTACTATAATTCACCCCTCCACTTT. Combining the CDR3 with reference TRBV5-1 and TRBJ1-6 gives the whole variable domain KAGVTQTPRYLIKTRGQQVTLSCSPISGHRSVSWYQQTPGQGLQFLFEYFSETQRNKGNFPGRFSGRQFSNSRSEMNVSTLELGDSALYLCASSLWTGPYYNSPLHFGNGTRLTVT.